The present T cell receptor beta chain was sequenced within a study of Graves' ophthalmopathy and Graves' hyperthyroidism. Broader study findings: Ophthalmopathy progression prediction by the model yielded a sensitivity of around 68% and a specificity of roughly 72%.

A remark on this clonotype: As yet, its antigen is unknown.

The CDR3 is made up of 15 amino acids. Per the germline V gene, CDR1 is DFQATT and CDR2 is SNEGSKA (reference sequence). V lost 7 bases and J lost 5; bases outside the gene matches: 12. TCR beta CDR3 regions were amplified from RNA transcripts. Second-round multiplex PCR came after a first-round RT-PCR that employed HTBI primers. TCRdb ran MiXCR on the multiplex PCR reads and lists one entry per CDR3 protein. This sample has approximately 380,000 distinct CDR3 sequences, with about 21% found just once. Ages of hyperthyroidism patients ran from 18 to 65, and their diagnoses were new, under 2 months' duration.

The chain recombines TRBV20-1 with TRBJ2-2, with 8 bases lining up with TRBD2. This receptor was obtained from a woman between 18 and 30 years old with stable Graves' hyperthyroidism. The material sequenced was peripheral blood. The CDR3 loop reads CSVPQRGRATGELFF. CDR3 DNA sequence: TGCAGTGTCCCCCAGCGGGGGAGGGCTACCGGGGAGCTGTTTTTT.